Sequencing of this T cell receptor (beta chain) was carried out in a study of T cell changes during pregnancy in multiple sclerosis (dated by TCRdb to the late 2010s). The study in broad terms: The study examined how the T cell repertoire changed over the course of pregnancy in women with multiple sclerosis.

Notes on this clone: Its antigen is still unknown. No base-level quality is on record; no much larger clone is a single base apart.

Library creation used the immunoSEQ multiplex PCR assay. The source is immuneACCESS, and TCRdb retained only in-frame sequences with V and J called. Part of the clones is not carried over; for the studies checked, unresolved V genes explain less than half of this, and the remainder is unexplained. The sample records 25,000 to 40,000 clones, 80% to 90% of which are singletons. More than 7% of the sample lies in the top ten. Sequences LGHNA (CDR1) and YSLEER (CDR2) are obtained from the germline V gene. Cut back by 0 bases and 0 bases, the V and J ends lie 21 bases apart. The CDR3, cysteine through phenylalanine, is 20 amino acids long. Only the CDR3 DNA is retained, 60 bases long and in frame from the first base.

The source material was CD8+ T cells from peripheral blood mononuclear cells, sampled before pregnancy. This TCR came from a female donor with multiple sclerosis, enrolled in a pregnancy study. The chain employs TRBV4-3 and TRBJ1-3; TRBD1 is a possible D gene, resting on 6 matching bases. The nucleotides read TGCGCCAGCAGCCAAGATTCAGGGGCTTTGACAGCCCGCTCTGGAAACACCATATATTTT. Its translation is CASSQDSGALTARSGNTIYF.